These 11 T cell receptor beta chains were all obtained from the same sample, sequenced in a study of blood T cells in healthy people across ages. A second PCR, run for roughly 7 to 12 cycles, used a sample-barcoded 5' primer plus a J-beta primer mix. TCRdb fed the 5' RACE reads into MiXCR, producing one record per CDR3 protein. The table lists about 730,000 distinct CDR3 sequences, 43% of them singletons. Material for sequencing was blood. The origin of the receptors is an older woman in good health.

With regard to this clonotype: One junction end does not reproduce the germline sequence, and a read error may be involved. This chain uses TRBV11-2 with TRBJ2-1, with 8 bases that match TRBD1. This CDR3 region has 12 residues. Germline V lookup: CDR1 SGHAT, CDR2 FQNNGV. DNA for the CDR3: TGTGCCGGCAGCACCCGGGACAGGGAGCAGTTCTTC. Translation: CAGSTRDREQFF.

This clonotype came up a few times. The V and J genes are TRBV6-1 and TRBJ2-4, with no clear D. The J call is uncertain, as TRBJ2-7 better fits the DNA end. Germline values: CDR1 MNHNS, CDR2 SASEGT. The CDR3 extends over 11 amino acids. CDR3 loop: CASSDVPEQYF. The CDR3 region has the DNA TGTGCCAGCAGTGATGTGCCCGAGCAGTACTTC.

This clonotype has ten or more counts. The chain employs TRBV2 and TRBJ2-3; the D is unclear. V was pared by 4 bases and J by 4 bases, with 6 bases between. This CDR3 has 12 amino acids. CDR1 is SNHLY and CDR2 is FYNNEI in the germline V gene. The CDR3 is CASSGSSDTQYF. Here the CDR3 DNA reads TGTGCCAGCAGTGGTAGCTCAGATACGCAGTATTTT.

This clonotype has only a few counts. CDR3 sequence (DNA): TGTGCCAGCAGCTTGGACGGGGGAGGTGTCGGTGAGCAGTTCTTC. Translating it yields CASSLDGGGVGEQFF. The chain is built from TRBV5-4 and TRBJ2-1; D perhaps matches TRBD2 (6 bases). Germline V gene lookup returns CDR1 SGHNT and CDR2 YYREEE (reference sequence). Between the trimmed V and J ends, which lost 0 bases and 9 bases, there was a span of 16 bases. There are 15 residues in the CDR3. The variable domain in full, completed from reference TRBV5-4 and TRBJ2-1, reads ETGVTQSPTHLIKTRGQQVTLRCSSQSGHNTVSWYQQALGQGPQFIFQYYREEENGRGNFPPRFSGLQFPNYSSELNVNALELDDSALYLCASSLDGGGVGEQFFGPGTRLTVL.

Concerning this clonotype: At one of its ends the junction is not consistent with the germline gene, which may arise from a read error. J is TRBJ2-1 and V is TRBV6-2 or TRBV6-3; no clear D gene. In germline, CDR1 is MNHEY, CDR2 SVGEGT. The CDR3 length is 14 residues. CDR3 coding DNA: TGTGCCAGCAGTTGGAACATATCATACAACGAGCAGTTCTTC. Residues: CASSWNISYNEQFF.

This clonotype was counted a few times. The chain uses TRBV2 and TRBJ2-7; D remains unclear. Looked up from germline, CDR1 is SNHLY and CDR2 is FYNNEI. V was pared by 6 bases and J by 2 bases, with 20 bases between. The CDR3 length is 16 residues. The CDR3 bases are TGTGCCAGCAGCGCTTGGATGGATCTTCACCCCTACGAGCAGTACTTC. Its protein is CASSAWMDLHPYEQYF.

The table lists this clonotype with a few counts. The rearrangement uses TRBV18 and TRBJ1-1; D remains ambiguous. CDR1 is KGHSH, CDR2 LQKENI, per germline. The ends were cut back, 0 bases at V and 3 bases at J, with 11 bases in the middle. This CDR3 contains 15 residues. This CDR3 reads CASSPPRAGDTEAFF. The CDR3 DNA is TGTGCCAGCTCACCACCGAGGGCCGGAGACACTGAAGCTTTCTTT.

The table lists this clonotype with a few counts. The chain couples TRBV6-5 to TRBJ1-4; 11 bases line up with TRBD1. The V gene end was trimmed by 4 bases and the J gene end by 11 bases; junction bases not matched to a gene: 9. CDR1 MNHEY and CDR2 SVGAGI come from the germline V gene. The CDR3 contains 15 residues. CDR3 nucleotides: TGTGCCAGCAGTTCTCCCCGGGACAGGGGGTTGAAACTGTTTTTT. Its protein product is CASSSPRDRGLKLFF.

This clonotype occurred a few times. For the CDR3, the DNA is TGTGCCAGCAGCTACGGACTAGCGGGAGGCTACGAGCAGTACTTC. Translation: CASSYGLAGGYEQYF. The chain recombines TRBV5-6 with TRBJ2-7; TRBD2 aligns across 14 bases. The CDR3 totals 15 residues. From germline, CDR1 is SGHDT and CDR2 YYEEEE. The V gene end was trimmed by 3 bases and the J gene end by 3 bases; junction bases not matched to a gene: 2.

This clonotype was seen only a few times. The V and J genes are TRBV29-1 and TRBJ2-4, with 8 nucleotides matching TRBD1. This CDR3 contains 17 residues. Germline V lookup: CDR1 SQVTM, CDR2 ANQGSEA. V shed 6 bases, J shed 1 base, and the junction held 14 bases outside the gene matches. DNA of the CDR3: TGCAGCGTACCCGGACAGGGCGCCGTTGGCGCCAAAAACATTCAGTACTTC. This translates into CSVPGQGAVGAKNIQYF.

Many counts were recorded for this clonotype. V and J are TRBV29-1 and TRBJ2-4; D possibly matches TRBD1 or TRBD2 (5 bases each). This CDR3 is built from 13 residues. CDR1 and CDR2 from the germline V gene are SQVTM and ANQGSEA. The V end was cut by 6 bases, the J end by 8 bases, with 17 bases between. DNA of the CDR3: TGCAGCGTGCGGATTGGGGGATCGGACATTCAGTACTTC. Translation: CSVRIGGSDIQYF.